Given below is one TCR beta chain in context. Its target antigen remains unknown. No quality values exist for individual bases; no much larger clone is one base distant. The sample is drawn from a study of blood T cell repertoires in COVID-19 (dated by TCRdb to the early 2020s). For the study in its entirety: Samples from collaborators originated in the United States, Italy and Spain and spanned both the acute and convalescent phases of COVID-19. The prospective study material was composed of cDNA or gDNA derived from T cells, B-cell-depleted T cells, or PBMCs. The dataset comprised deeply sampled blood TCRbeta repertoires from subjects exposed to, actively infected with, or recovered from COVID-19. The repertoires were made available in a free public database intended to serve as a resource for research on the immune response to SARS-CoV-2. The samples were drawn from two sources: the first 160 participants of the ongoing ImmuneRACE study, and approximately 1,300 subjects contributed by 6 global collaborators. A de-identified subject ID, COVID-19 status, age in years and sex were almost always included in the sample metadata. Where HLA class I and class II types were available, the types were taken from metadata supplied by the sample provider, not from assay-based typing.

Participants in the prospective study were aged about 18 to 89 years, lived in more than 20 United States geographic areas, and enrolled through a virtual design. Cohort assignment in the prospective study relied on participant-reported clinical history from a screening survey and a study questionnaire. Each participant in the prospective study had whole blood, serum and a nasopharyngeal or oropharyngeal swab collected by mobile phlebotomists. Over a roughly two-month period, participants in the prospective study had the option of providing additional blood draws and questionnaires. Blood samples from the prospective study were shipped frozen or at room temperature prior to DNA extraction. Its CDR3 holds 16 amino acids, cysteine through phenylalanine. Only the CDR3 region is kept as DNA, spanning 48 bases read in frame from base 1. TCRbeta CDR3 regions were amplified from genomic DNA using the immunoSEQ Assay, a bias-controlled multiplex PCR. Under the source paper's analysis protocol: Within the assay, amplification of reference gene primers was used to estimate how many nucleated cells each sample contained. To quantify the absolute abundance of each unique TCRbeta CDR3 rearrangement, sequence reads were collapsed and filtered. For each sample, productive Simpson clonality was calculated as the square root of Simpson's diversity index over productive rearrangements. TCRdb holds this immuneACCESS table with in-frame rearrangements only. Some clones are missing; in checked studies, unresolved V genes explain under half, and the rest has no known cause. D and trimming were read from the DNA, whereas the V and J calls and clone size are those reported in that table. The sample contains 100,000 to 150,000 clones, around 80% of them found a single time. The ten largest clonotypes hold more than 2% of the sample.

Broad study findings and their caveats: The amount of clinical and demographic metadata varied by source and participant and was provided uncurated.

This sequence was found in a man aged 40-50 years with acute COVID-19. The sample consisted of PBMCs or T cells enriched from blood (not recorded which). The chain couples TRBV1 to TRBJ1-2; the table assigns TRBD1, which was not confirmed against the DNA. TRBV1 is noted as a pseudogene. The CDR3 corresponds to CTSSQEGRDSLVGYTF. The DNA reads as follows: TGCACCAGCAGCCAAGAGGGCAGGGATTCTCTTGTGGGCTACACCTTC.